The rows below give T cell receptor beta chains drawn from one sample of a study of monozygotic twins with inflammatory bowel disease. With the 5' RACE reads reprocessed, TCRdb shows one record per CDR3 protein and no DNA. This table holds around 400,000 distinct CDR3 sequences. Material for sequencing was blood. The receptor set was obtained from a human donor with ulcerative colitis or Crohn's disease, or a healthy co-twin of an affected twin (not recorded which). Both conserved end residues are part of each CDR3.

>TRBV6-2/TRBV6-3|TRBJ2-1
CASSQPLAGRSYNEQFF
>TRBV15|TRBJ1-1
CATSRTPKNTEAFF
>TRBV2|TRBJ1-3
CASSRDRGLGNTIYF
>TRBV5-1|TRBJ2-2
CASSLGGNTGELFF
>TRBV20-1|TRBJ2-6
CSARELGASSGANVLTF
>TRBV13|TRBJ2-2
CASSLGGGMNTGELFF
>TRBV15|TRBJ2-5
CATSRETPSSRETQYF
>TRBV28|TRBJ2-1
CASSFRGENEQFF
>TRBV5-1|TRBJ1-4
CASSPDPGFANEKLFF
>TRBV27|TRBJ2-7
CASSDRGADEQYF
>TRBV7-3|TRBJ2-1
CASSTGLRTYNEQFF
>TRBV15|TRBJ2-5
CATSGLNQETQYF
>TRBV7-2|TRBJ1-2
CASSLVTGSLTHGYTF
>TRBV5-4|TRBJ2-1
CASSRGLAGESEQFF
>TRBV15|TRBJ1-6
CATSRVSVNSPLHF
>TRBV2|TRBJ2-7
CAGGQGFYEQYF
>TRBV18|TRBJ2-7
CASSSIPGVPNSYEQYF
>TRBV5-5|TRBJ2-7
CASSLGAGGTGEQYF
>TRBV7-9|TRBJ2-5
CASSAGTSEETQYF
>TRBV7-9|TRBJ2-7
CASSFGGRASYEQYF
>TRBV14|TRBJ1-4
CARPGGTKGEKLFF
>TRBV7-4|TRBJ1-5
CASSFYSGQLNQPQHF
>TRBV5-1|TRBJ1-1
CASSLDGSVNTEAFF
>TRBV5-1|TRBJ2-4
CASSPGLAGGPMNIQYF
>TRBV18|TRBJ1-3
CASSPGPTGNTIYF
>TRBV29-1|TRBJ2-1
CSVDPGGNEQFF